This is a list of T cell receptor beta chains from one sample in a study of identical twins. TCRdb re-called the 5' RACE reads with MiXCR, one entry per CDR3 protein. The repertoire holds some 760,000 distinct CDR3 sequences, with roughly 20% as singletons. This same sample was also taken into another study, of T cells expressing NK-cell markers.

Material: PBMCs. Receptor source: a woman under 30 in good health. Each CDR3 is given without its conserved first and last residue.

J	V	CDR3
TRBJ1-2	TRBV12-3/TRBV12-4	ASGDNYGYT
TRBJ2-6	TRBV4-3	ASSQDNSGANVLT
TRBJ2-7	TRBV18	ASAPSGRSLYEQY
TRBJ1-2	TRBV29-1	SVDRLYGYT
TRBJ2-3	TRBV10-3	AISTLAGVSDTQY
TRBJ2-3	TRBV11-2	ASSLDYSGNTDTQY
TRBJ2-4	TRBV7-9	ASSLPYSLTKNIQY
TRBJ2-5	TRBV5-5	ASIFSPTGETQY
TRBJ2-2	TRBV6-5	ASSPSGQGAAGELF
TRBJ2-4	TRBV20-1	SARPRTGKNIQY
TRBJ2-7	TRBV10-3	AISEARDRGTYEQY
TRBJ2-1	TRBV6-1	ASSAPGSYNEQF
TRBJ2-7	TRBV20-1	SAGTSGGAHEQY
TRBJ2-3	TRBV19	ASTPLRDSSTDTQY
TRBJ2-1	TRBV7-2	ASSFGTASNEQF
TRBJ1-1	TRBV12-3/TRBV12-4	ASSWWVRGLNTEAF
TRBJ2-5	TRBV20-1	SARDMAGTGETQY
TRBJ2-7	TRBV5-1	ASSWIWDRGSGEQY
TRBJ2-3	TRBV20-1	SAPEIETSTDTQY
TRBJ1-1	TRBV5-1	ASSVGSEAF
TRBJ2-3	TRBV9	ASSVGASRGASTDTQY
TRBJ2-1	TRBV20-1	SAPGRGGLNYNEQF
TRBJ2-7	TRBV6-2/TRBV6-3	ASSWGLAGFSSYEQY